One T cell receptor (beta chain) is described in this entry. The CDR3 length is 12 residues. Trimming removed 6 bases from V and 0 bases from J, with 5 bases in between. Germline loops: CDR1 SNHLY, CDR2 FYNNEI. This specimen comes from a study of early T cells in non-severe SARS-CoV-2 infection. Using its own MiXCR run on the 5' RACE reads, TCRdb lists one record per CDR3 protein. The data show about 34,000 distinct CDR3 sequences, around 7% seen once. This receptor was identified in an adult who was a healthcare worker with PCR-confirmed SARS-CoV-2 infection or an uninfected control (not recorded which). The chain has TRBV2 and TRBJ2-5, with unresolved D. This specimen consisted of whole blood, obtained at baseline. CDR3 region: CASRGNQETQYF. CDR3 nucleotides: TGTGCCAGCAGGGGGAACCAAGAGACCCAGTACTTC.